This T cell receptor (beta chain) was recorded in a study of cytomegalovirus exposure and HLA in healthy donors. As for this clone: Its specificity is not known.

The PCR ran on 60 Vbeta and 13 Jbeta primers. The assay was immunoSEQ multiplex PCR, and TCRdb's table has in-frame clones only and misses some. This table has around 230,000 clones, approximately 84% appearing once. Study-level points and caveats: Most TCR sequences were rare, but some public TCRs occurred in many donors.

The sequence derives from a girl between 2 and 10 years old in good health and CMV-seronegative. Sequenced sample: PBMCs.

Written as DNA, the CDR3 is TGTGCCATCGGTACAAGCACAGATACGCAGTATTTT. Its translation is CAIGTSTDTQYF. V and J are TRBV10-3 and TRBJ2-3; D gene unclear. The CDR3 length is 12 residues. Deletions cut 8 bases from V and 0 bases from J, with 6 bases between. Germline CDR1 reads ENHRY; CDR2 reads SYGVKD.